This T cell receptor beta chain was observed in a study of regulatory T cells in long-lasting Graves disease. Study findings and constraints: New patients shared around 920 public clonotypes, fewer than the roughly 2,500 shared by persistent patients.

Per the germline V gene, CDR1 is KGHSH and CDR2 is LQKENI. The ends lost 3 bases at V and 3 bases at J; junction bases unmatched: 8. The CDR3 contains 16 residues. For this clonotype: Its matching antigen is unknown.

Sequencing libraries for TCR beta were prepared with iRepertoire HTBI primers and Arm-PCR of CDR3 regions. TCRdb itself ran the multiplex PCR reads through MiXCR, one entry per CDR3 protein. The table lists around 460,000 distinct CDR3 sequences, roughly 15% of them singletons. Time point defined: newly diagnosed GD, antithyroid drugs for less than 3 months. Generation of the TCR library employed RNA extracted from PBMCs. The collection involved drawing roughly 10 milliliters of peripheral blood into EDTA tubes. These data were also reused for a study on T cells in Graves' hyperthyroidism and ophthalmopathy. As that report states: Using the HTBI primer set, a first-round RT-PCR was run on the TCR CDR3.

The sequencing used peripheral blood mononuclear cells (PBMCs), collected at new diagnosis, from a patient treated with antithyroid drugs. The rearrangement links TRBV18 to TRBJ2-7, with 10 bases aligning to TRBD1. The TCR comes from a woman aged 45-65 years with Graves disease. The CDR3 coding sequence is TGTGCCAGCTCACCGCAGACAGGGGGCAACTACTACGAGCAGTACTTC. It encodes CASSPQTGGNYYEQYF.